These 26 T cell receptor beta chains were sequenced from one sample in a study of cytomegalovirus exposure and HLA in healthy donors. TCRdb keeps only in-frame clones here, not all; method: immunoSEQ multiplex PCR. Among approximately 160,000 clones listed, roughly 84% were seen once. Sequencing was carried out using PBMCs. These TCRs come from a man in his thirties or forties in good health and CMV-seropositive.

The V and J genes are TRBV6-1 and TRBJ1-4; 9 positions match TRBD1. Germline trimming cut 6 bases from V and 4 bases from J; bases unmatched to any gene: 6. Germline V gene sequence: CDR1 MNHNS, CDR2 SASEGT. The CDR3 totals 15 residues. CDR3 amino acids: CASRGDRALNEKLFF. For the CDR3, the DNA is TGTGCCAGCAGGGGGGACAGGGCTCTTAATGAAAAACTGTTTTTT.

The gene calls are TRBV9 and TRBJ1-6, with a tentative D call TRBD1 (5 bases). The CDR3 has 14 amino acids. The V end lost 3 bases, the J end lost 8 bases, and 12 bases lay between the germline ends. Germline assignment: CDR1 SGDLS and CDR2 YYNGEE. The CDR3 reads CASSALRDYSPLHF. In DNA form, the CDR3 reads TGTGCCAGCAGCGCTTTGCGGGACTATTCACCCCTCCACTTT.

The table lists this clone with a few counts. The chain combines TRBV7-3 with TRBJ1-2, with a tentative D call TRBD1 (6 bases). This CDR3 has 13 residues. With 8 bases removed from V and 3 bases from J, the gap between germline ends came to 13 bases. The germline V gene encodes CDR1 SGHTA and CDR2 FQGTGA. This CDR3 reads CASSRGGDYGYTF. The CDR3, as DNA: TGTGCCAGCTCGAGGGGGGGAGACTATGGCTACACCTTC.

This chain's CDR3 is CASSRRPVGQGGGEQYF. As DNA, the CDR3 is TGTGCCAGCAGTCGTCGACCTGTCGGACAGGGCGGCGGCGAGCAGTACTTC. The rearrangement links TRBV11-1 to TRBJ2-7; TRBD1 matches at 8 bases. Germline V gene sequence: CDR1 SGHAT, CDR2 FQDESV (reference sequence). Trimming took 6 bases from V and 6 from J; bases not matched to a gene: 19. This CDR3 is built from 17 residues.

The CDR3 protein is CASTGQGAYNEQFF. CDR3 bases: TGTGCCAGCACGGGGCAGGGGGCCTACAATGAGCAGTTCTTC. The chain uses TRBV5-5 and TRBJ2-1; 7 nucleotides align to TRBD1. This CDR3 is 14 amino acids long. The V gene's germline CDR1 is SGHKS and CDR2 YYEKEE (reference sequence). With 6 bases clipped from V and 2 bases from J, the junction kept 5 bases outside the gene matches.

The chain is built from TRBV6-6 and TRBJ2-3; D might be TRBD2 (7 bases). This CDR3 has 14 residues. CDR1 is MNHNY and CDR2 is SVGAGI in the germline V gene (reference sequence). V dropped 7 bases and J dropped 4 bases, with 15 bases sitting between them. The CDR3 region is CASTWGGRSDTQYF. The CDR3 DNA sequence: TGTGCCAGCACGTGGGGGGGCCGATCAGATACGCAGTATTTT.

This clone was seen just once. This chain joins TRBV4-2 and TRBJ2-1; 10 positions match TRBD2. This CDR3 has 16 residues. Germline V gene sequence: CDR1 LGHNA, CDR2 YNFKEQ. V shed 3 bases, J shed 7 bases, and the junction held 9 bases outside the gene matches. The DNA of the CDR3 is TGTGCCAGCAGCCATGCCGCTAGCGGGAGAGGGAATGAGCAGTTCTTC. Amino acids: CASSHAASGRGNEQFF.

CDR3 loop: CASSVDGTGATYEQYF. CDR3 bases: TGTGCCAGCAGCGTTGACGGGACAGGGGCCACCTACGAGCAGTACTTC. V and J are TRBV11-2 and TRBJ2-7; TRBD1 matches at 10 bases. The germline V gene has CDR1 SGHAT and CDR2 FQNNGV. This CDR3 spans 16 amino acids. V shed 5 bases and J 2 bases; nucleotides not matched to a gene: 9.

V is TRBV4-3 and J is TRBJ1-4; TRBD1 matches 10 bases. CDR3 length: 16 amino acids. Losses at the gene ends were 2 bases for V and 7 bases for J; bases not matched to a gene: 7. Germline-derived CDR1 and CDR2 are LGHNA and YSLEER. For the CDR3, the DNA is TGCGCCAGCAGCCAAAGCCGGGACAGGGGACTTGAAAAACTGTTTTTT. This encodes CASSQSRDRGLEKLFF.

The chain couples TRBV7-2 to TRBJ2-1, with a weak D call TRBD1 (5 bases). Trimming removed 4 bases from V and 4 bases from J, with 11 bases in between. The germline CDR1 and CDR2 sequences are SGHTA and FQGNSA. CDR3 length equals 14 residues. The CDR3 DNA is TGTGCCAGCAGCTCCAAATCAGGGTACAATGAGCAGTTCTTC. This encodes CASSSKSGYNEQFF.

For this clone: The same CDR3 also results from other DNA sequences found in this sample. V usage is TRBV6-1 and J usage is TRBJ2-7; 7 bases fit TRBD1. V dropped 5 bases and J dropped 4; count of bases not matched to a gene: 2. Germline CDR1 is MNHNS and CDR2 is SASEGT. There are 12 residues in the CDR3. The CDR3 DNA is TGTGCCAGCAGTTCGACAGGGTACGAGCAGTACTTC. Protein product: CASSSTGYEQYF.

Here the CDR3 DNA reads TGTGCCAGCTCAACCAATACAGGTTCATACGAGCAGTACTTC. It specifies CASSTNTGSYEQYF. The chain joins TRBV18 to TRBJ2-7; maybe TRBD1 (5 bases). The V end was cut by 5 bases, the J end by 4 bases, with 15 bases between. CDR1 KGHSH and CDR2 LQKENI come from the germline V gene. The CDR3 is 14 amino acids. The variable domain in full, with the rest retrieved from reference TRBV18 and TRBJ2-7, is NAGVMQNPRHLVRRRGQEARLRCSPMKGHSHVYWYRQLPEEGLKFMVYLQKENIIDESGMPKERFSAEFPKEGPSILRIQQVVRGDSAAYFCASSTNTGSYEQYFGPGTRLTVT.

The rearrangement links TRBV5-4 to TRBJ2-2; no clear D. Germline lookup yields CDR1 SGHNT and CDR2 YYREEE (reference sequence). Trimming stripped 1 base from V and 1 base from J, with 5 bases between. The CDR3 loop spans 14 amino acids. The CDR3, as DNA: TGTGCCAGCAGCTTGAGCTGGAACACCGGGGAGCTGTTTTTT. Protein sequence: CASSLSWNTGELFF.

The V and J genes are TRBV5-1 and TRBJ1-5, with a tentative D call TRBD1 (5 bases). CDR3 length: 16 amino acids. V gave up 4 bases and J gave up 2 bases, with 16 bases separating them. Germline CDR1 is SGHRS and CDR2 is YFSETQ. Here the CDR3 reads CASSPGVAGGNQPQHF. The CDR3 DNA is TGCGCCAGCAGCCCGGGGGTCGCGGGAGGCAATCAGCCCCAGCATTTT.

The chain couples TRBV7-3 to TRBJ1-2; tentative D call: TRBD1 (5 bases). Trimming took 5 bases from V and 6 from J, leaving 13 bases between them. CDR3 length equals 13 residues. Germline V gene lookup returns CDR1 SGHTA and CDR2 FQGTGA. CDR3 sequence: CASSPDPGDGYTF. CDR3 coding DNA: TGTGCCAGCAGCCCTGACCCGGGGGATGGCTACACCTTC.

The rearrangement links TRBV5-1 to TRBJ1-2, with 7 bases fitting TRBD1. Trimming removed 4 bases from V and 4 bases from J; junction bases left unmatched: 7. This CDR3 is 14 amino acids long. Germline CDR1 is SGHRS and CDR2 is YFSETQ. The CDR3 sequence: CASSLEGQFYGYTF. DNA of the CDR3: TGCGCCAGCAGCCTGGAGGGACAGTTCTATGGCTACACCTTC.

CDR3 region: CASSVGGLAGYNEQFF. For the CDR3, the DNA is TGTGCCAGCAGCGTAGGGGGACTAGCGGGGTACAATGAGCAGTTCTTC. The rearrangement links TRBV9 to TRBJ2-1, with 13 bases identical to TRBD2. Germline loops: CDR1 SGDLS, CDR2 YYNGEE. J was trimmed by 4 bases and V by 0 bases; bases with no gene match: 1. This CDR3 has 16 amino acids.

The DNA for the CDR3 is TGTGCCAGCAGAAGTACGACAGGGGGGACCTACGAGCAGTACTTC. It encodes CASRSTTGGTYEQYF. The chain is built from TRBV13 and TRBJ2-7, with 9 bases matching TRBD1. Germline V gene data show CDR1 as PRHDT and CDR2 as FYEKMQ (reference sequence). The CDR3 totals 15 residues. V trimming: 6 bases; J trimming: 2 bases; junction bases outside the gene matches: 8.

V usage is TRBV10-3 and J usage is TRBJ2-7; 11 nucleotides match TRBD1. The ends lost 11 bases at V and 5 bases at J; junction bases unmatched: 8. This CDR3 is 13 amino acids long. The germline gives CDR1 ENHRY, CDR2 SYGVKD. In DNA, the CDR3 is TGTGCCGTACGGACAGGGGGCCCGGACGAGCAGTACTTC. It specifies CAVRTGGPDEQYF.

J is TRBJ1-1 and V is TRBV5-1, with TRBD1 identical over 11 bases. The CDR3 has 15 amino acids. The V gene end was trimmed by 2 bases and the J gene end by 4 bases; junction bases not matched to a gene: 4. Germline V gene data show CDR1 as SGHRS and CDR2 as YFSETQ. This CDR3 reads CASSLGQGARTEAFF. The CDR3 coding sequence is TGCGCCAGCAGCTTAGGACAGGGGGCGCGCACTGAAGCTTTCTTT.

The chain recombines TRBV13 with TRBJ2-1; possibly TRBD2 for D (6 bases). The CDR3 has 14 residues. V was pared by 3 bases and J by 1 base, with 7 bases between. CDR1 PRHDT and CDR2 FYEKMQ come from the germline V gene (reference sequence). The chain's CDR3 is CASSFGGSYNEQFF. The CDR3 DNA follows: TGTGCCAGCAGCTTCGGGGGTTCCTACAATGAGCAGTTCTTC.

The chain recombines TRBV30 with TRBJ2-7; D gene ambiguous. The CDR3 is 14 residues long. Trimming pared 4 bases from V and 5 bases from J, leaving 18 bases between. Germline CDR1 GTSNPN, CDR2 SVGIG (reference sequence). This CDR3 is CAWTPGLGTHEQYF. CDR3 in DNA: TGTGCCTGGACCCCAGGTCTGGGTACCCACGAGCAGTACTTC.

V is TRBV30 and J is TRBJ2-2, with 11 bases that match TRBD2. After removal of 5 bases from V and 6 bases from J, the junction contained 5 bases not matched to a gene. This CDR3 comprises 14 residues. In germline, CDR1 is GTSNPN, CDR2 SVGIG (reference sequence). CDR3 sequence: CAWERGLAAGELFF. The CDR3 DNA is TGTGCCTGGGAAAGGGGACTAGCGGCCGGGGAGCTGTTTTTT.

The J gene is TRBJ2-1, the V gene TRBV11-3; TRBD2 matches 7 bases. Germline V lookup: CDR1 SGHNT, CDR2 YENEEA. J was trimmed by 4 bases and V by 4 bases; bases with no gene match: 7. The CDR3 extends over 15 amino acids. The CDR3: CASSSLAGAYNEQFF. The CDR3 bases are TGTGCCAGCAGCTCCCTGGCGGGAGCGTACAATGAGCAGTTCTTC.

The rearrangement uses TRBV11-2 and TRBJ2-7; no clear D. Germline values: CDR1 SGHAT, CDR2 FQNNGV. The CDR3 totals 15 residues. V lost 1 base and J lost 0, with 10 bases in between. CDR3 in amino acids: CASSLVVGSSYEQYF. The CDR3 bases are TGTGCCAGCAGCTTAGTAGTCGGTAGCTCCTACGAGCAGTACTTC.

This clone occurred once. The chain is built from TRBV4-3 and TRBJ2-5, with D maybe TRBD2 (5 bases). CDR1 and CDR2 (germline): LGHNA, YSLEER. The CDR3 consists of 15 residues. V dropped 3 bases and J dropped 5 bases, with 16 bases sitting between them. CDR3 DNA: TGCGCCAGCAGCCATTCCGGACGGGGTATGGAGACCCAGTACTTC. It is translated as CASSHSGRGMETQYF.